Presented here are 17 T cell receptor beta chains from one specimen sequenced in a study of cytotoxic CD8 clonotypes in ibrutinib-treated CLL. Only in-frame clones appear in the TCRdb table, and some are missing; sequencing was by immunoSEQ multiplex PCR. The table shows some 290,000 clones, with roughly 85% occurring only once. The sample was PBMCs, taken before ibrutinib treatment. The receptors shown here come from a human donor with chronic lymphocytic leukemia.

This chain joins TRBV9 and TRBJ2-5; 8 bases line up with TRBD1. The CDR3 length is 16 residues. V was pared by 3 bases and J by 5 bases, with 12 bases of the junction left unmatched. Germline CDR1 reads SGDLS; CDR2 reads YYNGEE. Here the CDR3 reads CASSDDRGILGETQYF. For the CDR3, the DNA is TGTGCCAGCAGCGATGACAGGGGAATACTTGGGGAGACCCAGTACTTC.

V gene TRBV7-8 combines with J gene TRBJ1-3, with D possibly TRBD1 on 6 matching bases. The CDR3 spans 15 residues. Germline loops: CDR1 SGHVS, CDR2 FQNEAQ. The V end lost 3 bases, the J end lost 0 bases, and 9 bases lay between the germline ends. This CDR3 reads CASSLTGSSGNTIYF. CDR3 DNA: TGTGCCAGCAGCTTGACAGGCAGCTCTGGAAACACCATATATTTT.

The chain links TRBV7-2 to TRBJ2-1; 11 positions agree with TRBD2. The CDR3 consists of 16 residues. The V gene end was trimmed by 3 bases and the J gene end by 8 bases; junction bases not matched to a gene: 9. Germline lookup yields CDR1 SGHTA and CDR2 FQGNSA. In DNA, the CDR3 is TGTGCCAGCAGCTTGGGACTAGCGGTTAGGGGCGATGAGCAGTTCTTC. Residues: CASSLGLAVRGDEQFF.

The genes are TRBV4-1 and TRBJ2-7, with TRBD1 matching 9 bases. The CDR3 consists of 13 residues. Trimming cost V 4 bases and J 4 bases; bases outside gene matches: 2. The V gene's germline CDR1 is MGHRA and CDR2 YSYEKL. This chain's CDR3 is CASSLDRGYEQYF. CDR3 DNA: TGCGCCAGCAGCCTGGACAGGGGATACGAGCAGTACTTC.

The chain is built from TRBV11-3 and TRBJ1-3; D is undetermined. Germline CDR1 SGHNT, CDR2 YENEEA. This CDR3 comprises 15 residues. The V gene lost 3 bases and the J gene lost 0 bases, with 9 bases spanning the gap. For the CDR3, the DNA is TGTGCCAGCAGCTTTGGAACGAACTCTGGAAACACCATATATTTT. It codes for CASSFGTNSGNTIYF.

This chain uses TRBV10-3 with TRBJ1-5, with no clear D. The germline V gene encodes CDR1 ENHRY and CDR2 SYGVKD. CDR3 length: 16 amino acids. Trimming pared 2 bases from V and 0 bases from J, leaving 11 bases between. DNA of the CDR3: TGTGCCATCAGTGAGGATGTTCGGAATAGCAATCAGCCCCAGCATTTT. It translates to CAISEDVRNSNQPQHF.

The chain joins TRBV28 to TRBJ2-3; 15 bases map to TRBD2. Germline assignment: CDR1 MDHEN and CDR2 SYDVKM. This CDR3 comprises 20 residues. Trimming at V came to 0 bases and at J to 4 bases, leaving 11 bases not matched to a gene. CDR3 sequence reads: CASSLWRGLAGGPGADTQYF. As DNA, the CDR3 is TGTGCCAGCAGTTTATGGCGAGGACTAGCGGGAGGGCCAGGGGCAGATACGCAGTATTTT.

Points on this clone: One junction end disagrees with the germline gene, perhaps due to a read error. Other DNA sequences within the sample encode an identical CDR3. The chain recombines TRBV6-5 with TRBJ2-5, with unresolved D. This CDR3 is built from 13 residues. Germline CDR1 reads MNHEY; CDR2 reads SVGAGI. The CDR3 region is CASSTVYQETQYF. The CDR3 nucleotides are TGTGCCAGCAGTACAGTGTACCAAGAGACCCAATACTTC.

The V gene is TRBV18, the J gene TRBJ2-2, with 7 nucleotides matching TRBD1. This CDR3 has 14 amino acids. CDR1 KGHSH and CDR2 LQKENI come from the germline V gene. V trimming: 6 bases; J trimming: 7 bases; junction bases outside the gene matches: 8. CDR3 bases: TGTGCCAGCTCCACCGTAGGGGGCGACGGGGAGCTGTTTTTT. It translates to CASSTVGGDGELFF.

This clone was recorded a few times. CDR3 sequence reads: CASSEFIQTDNYGYTF. The DNA of the CDR3 is TGTGCCAGCAGTGAATTTATACAGACGGATAACTATGGCTACACCTTC. The chain is built from TRBV25-1 and TRBJ1-2; D unresolved. The CDR3 loop spans 16 amino acids. Trimming took 1 base from V and 1 from J, leaving 13 bases between them. CDR1 and CDR2 (germline): MGHDK, SYGVNS.

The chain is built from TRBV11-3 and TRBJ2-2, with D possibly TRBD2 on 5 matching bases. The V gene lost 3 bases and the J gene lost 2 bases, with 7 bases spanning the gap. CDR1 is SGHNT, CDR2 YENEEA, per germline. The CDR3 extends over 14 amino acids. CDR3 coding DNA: TGTGCCAGCAGCTTTGAGGGAAACACCGGGGAGCTGTTTTTT. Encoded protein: CASSFEGNTGELFF.

Here the CDR3 DNA reads TGTGCCACCACCAGGGACAGGGCTACCTACGAGCAGTACTTC. This codes for CATTRDRATYEQYF. The V and J genes are TRBV15 and TRBJ2-7; 9 positions agree with TRBD1. Losses at the gene ends were 7 bases for V and 2 bases for J; bases not matched to a gene: 6. This CDR3 has 14 amino acids. Germline values: CDR1 LNHNV, CDR2 YYDKDF (reference sequence).

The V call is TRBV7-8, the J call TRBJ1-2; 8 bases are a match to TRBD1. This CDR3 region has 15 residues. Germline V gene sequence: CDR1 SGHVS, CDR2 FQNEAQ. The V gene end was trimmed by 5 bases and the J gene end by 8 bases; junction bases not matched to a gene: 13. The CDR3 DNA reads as TGTGCCAGCAGCAATAGAAGACCAACAGGGGGAGGCTACACCTTC. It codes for CASSNRRPTGGGYTF.

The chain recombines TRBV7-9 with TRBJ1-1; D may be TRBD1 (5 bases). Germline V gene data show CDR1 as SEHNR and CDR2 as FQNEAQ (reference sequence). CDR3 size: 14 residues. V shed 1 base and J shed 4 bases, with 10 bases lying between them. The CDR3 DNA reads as TGTGCCAGCAGCTTAGATTGGGGGGTCACTGAAGCTTTCTTT. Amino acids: CASSLDWGVTEAFF.

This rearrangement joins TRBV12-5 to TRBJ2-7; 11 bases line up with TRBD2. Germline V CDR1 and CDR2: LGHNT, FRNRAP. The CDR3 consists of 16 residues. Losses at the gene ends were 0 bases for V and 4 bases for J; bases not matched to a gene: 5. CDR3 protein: CASGLVQLAGVYEQYF. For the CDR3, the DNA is TGTGCTAGTGGTTTGGTACAACTAGCGGGAGTGTACGAGCAGTACTTC. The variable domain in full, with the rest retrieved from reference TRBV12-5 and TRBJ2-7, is DARVTQTPRHKVTEMGQEVTMRCQPILGHNTVFWYRQTMMQGLELLAYFRNRAPLDDSGMPKDRFSAEMPDATLATLKIQPSEPRDSAVYFCASGLVQLAGVYEQYFGPGTRLTVT.

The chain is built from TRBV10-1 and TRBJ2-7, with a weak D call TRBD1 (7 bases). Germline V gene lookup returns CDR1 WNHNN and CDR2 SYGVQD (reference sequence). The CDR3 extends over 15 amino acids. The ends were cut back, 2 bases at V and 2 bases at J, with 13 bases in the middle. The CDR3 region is CASSEGGTAAYEQYF. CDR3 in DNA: TGCGCCAGCAGTGAGGGGGGGACAGCAGCCTACGAGCAGTACTTC.

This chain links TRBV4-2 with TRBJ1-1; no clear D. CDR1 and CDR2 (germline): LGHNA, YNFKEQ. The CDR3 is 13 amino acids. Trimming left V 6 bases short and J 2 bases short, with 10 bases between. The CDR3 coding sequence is TGTGCCAGCAGTGCTTCTCTTAACACTGAAGCTTTCTTT. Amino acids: CASSASLNTEAFF.